This T cell receptor (beta chain) came from a study of T cell changes during pregnancy in multiple sclerosis. The data were produced by immunoSEQ multiplex PCR, yet TCRdb's version contains in-frame clones alone and is incomplete. This table holds some 94,000 clones, 92% found once. The sequence came from a female donor with multiple sclerosis, enrolled in a pregnancy study. Here the sequenced sample was peripheral blood, taken in the first trimester of pregnancy.

This CDR3 reads CTSSQEWGSSSYNEQFF. CDR3 DNA: TGCACCAGCAGCCAAGAATGGGGCTCCAGCTCCTACAATGAGCAGTTCTTC. The chain couples TRBV1 to TRBJ2-1; TRBD1 is the table's D call and was not checked against the DNA. TRBV1 is a documented pseudogene. The CDR3 sequence is 17 residues long.